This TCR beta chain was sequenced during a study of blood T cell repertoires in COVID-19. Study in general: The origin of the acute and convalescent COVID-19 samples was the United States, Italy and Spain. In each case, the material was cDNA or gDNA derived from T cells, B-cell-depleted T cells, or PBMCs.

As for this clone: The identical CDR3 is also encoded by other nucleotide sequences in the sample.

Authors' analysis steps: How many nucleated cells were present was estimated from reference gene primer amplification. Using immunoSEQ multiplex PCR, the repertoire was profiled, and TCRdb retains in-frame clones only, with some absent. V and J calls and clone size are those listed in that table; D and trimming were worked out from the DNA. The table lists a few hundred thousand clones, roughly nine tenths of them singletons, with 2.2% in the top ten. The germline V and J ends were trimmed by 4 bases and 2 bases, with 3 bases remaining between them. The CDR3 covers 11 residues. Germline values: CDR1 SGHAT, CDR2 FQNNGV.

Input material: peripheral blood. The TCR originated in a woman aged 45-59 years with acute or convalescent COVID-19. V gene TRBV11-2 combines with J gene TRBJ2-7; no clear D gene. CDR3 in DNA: TGTGCCAGCAGCTCTCCCTACGAGCAGTACTTC. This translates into CASSSPYEQYF.